This T cell receptor (beta chain) was profiled in a study of blood T cell repertoires in COVID-19. Looking at the study overall: Sources were T cells, B-cell-depleted T cells, or PBMCs; the material itself was cDNA or gDNA.

The table came from immunoSEQ multiplex PCR; TCRdb's copy has only in-frame clones and leaves some out. The sample has around 300,000 clones; roughly 89% are singletons. The CDR3 runs 14 residues. Trimming cost V 1 base and J 6 bases, with 12 bases left between them. CDR1 is SGHRS and CDR2 is YFSETQ in the germline V gene. The chain uses TRBV5-1 and TRBJ2-3; D gene unclear. The source of this sequence is a woman aged 25 to 45 with active or convalescent COVID-19. The sequenced sample was peripheral blood. In nucleotides, the CDR3 is TGCGCCAGCAGCTTGTATGATAGCCGGGATACGCAGTATTTT. Its protein product is CASSLYDSRDTQYF.